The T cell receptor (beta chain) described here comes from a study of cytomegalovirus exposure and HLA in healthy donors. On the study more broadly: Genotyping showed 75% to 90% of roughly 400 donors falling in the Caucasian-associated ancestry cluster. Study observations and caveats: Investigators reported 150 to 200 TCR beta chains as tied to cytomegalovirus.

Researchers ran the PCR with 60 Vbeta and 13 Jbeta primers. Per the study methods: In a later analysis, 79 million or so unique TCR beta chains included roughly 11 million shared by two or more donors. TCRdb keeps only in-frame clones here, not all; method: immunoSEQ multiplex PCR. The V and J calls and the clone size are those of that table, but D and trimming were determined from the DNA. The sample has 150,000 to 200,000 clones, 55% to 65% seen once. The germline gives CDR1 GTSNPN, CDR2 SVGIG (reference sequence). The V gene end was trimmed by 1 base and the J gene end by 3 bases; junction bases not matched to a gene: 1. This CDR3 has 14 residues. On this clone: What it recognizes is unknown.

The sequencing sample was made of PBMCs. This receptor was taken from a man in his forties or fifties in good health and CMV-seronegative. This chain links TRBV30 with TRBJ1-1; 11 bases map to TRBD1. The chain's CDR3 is CAWSADRGHTEAFF. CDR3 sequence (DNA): TGTGCCTGGAGTGCGGACAGGGGGCACACTGAAGCTTTCTTT.